Listed here are 5 T cell receptor beta chains from one sample, sequenced in a study of shared clonotypes between healthy human individuals. Assay: immunoSEQ multiplex PCR; the TCRdb copy retains only in-frame clones and omits some. The sample records hundreds of thousands of clones, about three quarters being singletons. Sequencing input: memory CD4+ T cells sorted from blood. Specified subset: CD45RA-negative fraction. The receptors here all came from a woman aged 25-40 years in good health.

This clone appeared a few times. Additional DNA sequences in this sample encode the identical CDR3. The chain carries TRBV7-9 and TRBJ1-1; D may be TRBD1 (6 bases). This CDR3 comprises 13 residues. Per the germline V gene, CDR1 is SEHNR and CDR2 is FQNEAQ (reference sequence). V gave up 2 bases and J gave up 3 bases, with 7 bases separating them. The CDR3 bases are TGTGCCAGCAGCTTAAGGGGGGACACTGAAGCTTTCTTT. Translated: CASSLRGDTEAFF.

The chain recombines TRBV19 with TRBJ2-1; the D gene is possibly TRBD1 (5 bases). Deletions cut 3 bases from V and 3 bases from J, with 21 bases between. The CDR3 loop spans 18 amino acids. CDR1 and CDR2 (germline): LNHDA, SQIVND (reference sequence). The CDR3 sequence is CASSMFPGIGASYNEQFF. The CDR3 region has the DNA TGTGCCAGTAGTATGTTCCCAGGGATTGGGGCTAGCTACAATGAGCAGTTCTTC.

The rearrangement joins TRBV2 to TRBJ2-7, with D tentatively TRBD1 (5 bases). CDR1 is SNHLY and CDR2 is FYNNEI in the germline V gene. This CDR3 has 13 amino acids. V was pared by 4 bases and J by 3 bases, with 10 bases between. CDR3 sequence (DNA): TGTGCCAGCAGTGGGGGCGAGGTCTACGAGCAGTACTTC. It specifies CASSGGEVYEQYF.

V usage is TRBV5-1 and J usage is TRBJ1-2; maybe TRBD1 (5 bases). Germline CDR1 reads SGHRS; CDR2 reads YFSETQ. The V end lost 0 bases, the J end lost 4 bases, and 16 bases lay between the germline ends. The CDR3 covers 16 residues. The CDR3 reads CASSLAFGQGIYGYTF. The DNA of the CDR3 is TGCGCCAGCAGCTTGGCCTTTGGGCAGGGAATCTATGGCTACACCTTC. Complete variable domain (other parts from reference TRBV5-1 and TRBJ1-2): KAGVTQTPRYLIKTRGQQVTLSCSPISGHRSVSWYQQTPGQGLQFLFEYFSETQRNKGNFPGRFSGRQFSNSRSEMNVSTLELGDSALYLCASSLAFGQGIYGYTFGSGTRLTVV.

This clone was observed a few times. Different DNA sequences within this sample yield the same CDR3. The V call is TRBV28, the J call TRBJ1-4; 8 bases are shared with TRBD1. The CDR3 contains 14 residues. Germline V lookup: CDR1 MDHEN, CDR2 SYDVKM. V lost 3 bases and J lost 8; bases outside the gene matches: 5. CDR3 nucleotide sequence: TGTGCCAGCAGTTTCAGACAGGGGAGGGAAAAACTGTTTTTT. This gives the protein CASSFRQGREKLFF.